Below are 27 T cell receptor beta chains sequenced from a single sample in a study of OX40 agonist ivuxolimab in advanced cancers. Profiled with immunoSEQ multiplex PCR; TCRdb holds only in-frame clones, not every one. This table holds 60,000 to 70,000 clones, roughly nine tenths found once. The specimen was CD4+ or CD8+ T cells sorted from blood, collected in a trial of the OX40 agonist ivuxolimab. The receptors here all came from an adult with an advanced solid tumor such as melanoma, head and neck, liver or kidney cancer.

The J gene is TRBJ1-2, the V gene TRBV30; D remains ambiguous. CDR1 is GTSNPN, CDR2 SVGIG, per germline (reference sequence). V was cut by 8 bases and J by 2 bases, with 9 bases left in between. The CDR3 is made up of 11 amino acids. This chain's CDR3 is CALYRNYGYTF. As DNA, the CDR3 is TGTGCCCTGTACAGAAACTATGGCTACACCTTC.

This clone was found once. The chain has TRBV18 and TRBJ1-5; 10 nucleotides align to TRBD1. CDR1 is KGHSH, CDR2 LQKENI, per germline. The junction had 9 bases not matched to a gene; V was cut back by 5 bases and J by 11 bases. The CDR3 runs 14 residues. CDR3 in amino acids: CASSLGRQGATQHF. CDR3 coding DNA: TGTGCCAGCTCATTGGGGAGACAGGGGGCTACCCAGCATTTT. Full variable domain (rest looked up from reference TRBV18 and TRBJ1-5): NAGVMQNPRHLVRRRGQEARLRCSPMKGHSHVYWYRQLPEEGLKFMVYLQKENIIDESGMPKERFSAEFPKEGPSILRIQQVVRGDSAAYFCASSLGRQGATQHFGDGTRLSIL.

The sample holds one count of this clone. The gene calls are TRBV7-6 and TRBJ2-3; the match to TRBD2 covers 14 bases. The germline V gene has CDR1 SGHVS and CDR2 FNYEAQ. The V gene end was trimmed by 7 bases and the J gene end by 6 bases; junction bases not matched to a gene: 6. The CDR3 spans 15 residues. The DNA for the CDR3 is TGTGCCAGCAACAGACTAGCGGGAGGGCGGGATACGCAGTATTTT. It specifies CASNRLAGGRDTQYF. Drawing the rest from reference TRBV7-6 and TRBJ2-3, the complete variable domain is GAGVSQSPRYKVTKRGQDVALRCDPISGHVSLYWYRQALGQGPEFLTYFNYEAQQDKSGLPNDRFSAERPEGSISTLTIQRTEQRDSAMYRCASNRLAGGRDTQYFGPGTRLTVL.

The rearrangement joins TRBV7-9 to TRBJ1-1; D is ambiguous. This CDR3 is built from 12 residues. V was trimmed by 5 bases and J by 3 bases, leaving 7 bases between them. The germline V gene encodes CDR1 SEHNR and CDR2 FQNEAQ (reference sequence). CDR3 sequence (DNA): TGTGCCAGCAGCCCGAGGGACACTGAAGCTTTCTTT. It is translated as CASSPRDTEAFF. The variable domain in full, completed from reference TRBV7-9 and TRBJ1-1, reads DTGVSQNPRHKITKRGQNVTFRCDPISEHNRLYWYRQTLGQGPEFLTYFQNEAQLEKSRLLSDRFSAERPKGSFSTLEIQRTEQGDSAMYLCASSPRDTEAFFGQGTRLTVV.

This chain links TRBV9 with TRBJ1-2; TRBD1 aligns across 10 bases. Germline V gives CDR1 SGDLS, CDR2 YYNGEE. J was trimmed by 7 bases and V by 0 bases; bases with no gene match: 6. The length of the CDR3 is 15 residues. The CDR3 protein is CASSVGTGGTAGYTF. Written as DNA, the CDR3 is TGTGCCAGCAGCGTAGGGACAGGGGGAACAGCTGGCTACACCTTC.

The gene calls are TRBV18 and TRBJ1-3; 9 nucleotides align to TRBD1. V gave up 2 bases and J gave up 1 base; unmatched junction bases: 3. The length of the CDR3 is 16 residues. Germline V gene sequence: CDR1 KGHSH, CDR2 LQKENI. CDR3 nucleotides: TGTGCCAGCTCACCAACCGGGACAGGGTCTGGAAACACCATATATTTT. Translated, it gives CASSPTGTGSGNTIYF.

A single count supports this clone. The chain links TRBV6-6 to TRBJ2-5; the match to TRBD1 covers 9 bases. CDR3 length equals 16 residues. Losses at the gene ends were 7 bases for V and 5 bases for J; bases not matched to a gene: 14. CDR1 is MNHNY, CDR2 SVGAGI, per germline (reference sequence). The CDR3 DNA reads TGTGCCAGCAAAACGCACGGGACAGGGTCCCCGGAGACCCAGTACTTC. Encoded protein: CASKTHGTGSPETQYF.

The chain combines TRBV2 with TRBJ2-1; 13 bases match TRBD2. CDR3 length: 15 amino acids. The germline V gene has CDR1 SNHLY and CDR2 FYNNEI. Unmatched junction bases numbered 9, after V lost 6 bases and J lost 10 bases. The CDR3 is CASSDTSGGALEQFF. Written as DNA, the CDR3 is TGTGCCAGCAGCGATACTAGCGGGGGGGCCCTCGAGCAGTTCTTC.

The chain is built from TRBV7-2 and TRBJ2-4; the D is unclear. V dropped 5 bases and J dropped 0 bases, with 11 bases sitting between them. This CDR3 is 15 amino acids long. Germline V gene lookup returns CDR1 SGHTA and CDR2 FQGNSA. The CDR3 sequence: CASSLGLGAKNIQYF. The CDR3 coding sequence is TGTGCCAGCAGCCTCGGTCTGGGAGCCAAAAACATTCAGTACTTC.

The chain combines TRBV15 with TRBJ2-1; D gene uncertain. The CDR3 is made up of 17 amino acids. CDR1 LNHNV and CDR2 YYDKDF come from the germline V gene (reference sequence). V was trimmed by 2 bases and J by 0 bases, leaving 14 bases between them. The CDR3 loop is CATSRPPLGGSYNEQFF. CDR3 DNA sequence: TGTGCCACCAGCAGACCGCCCCTAGGTGGCTCCTACAATGAGCAGTTCTTC.

This clone appeared a single time. J is TRBJ1-2 and V is TRBV27, with no clear D. Trimming took off 6 bases at V and 3 bases at J, with 20 bases between the two ends. Germline V gene sequence: CDR1 MNHEY, CDR2 SMNVEV (reference sequence). The CDR3 is 16 residues long. Here the CDR3 reads CASRSPSVGFDYGYTF. Here the CDR3 DNA reads TGTGCCAGCAGGTCCCCCTCGGTAGGCTTCGACTATGGCTACACCTTC.

CDR3 region: CASSLVAGGWETQYF. CDR3 in DNA: TGTGCCAGCAGCTTGGTAGCGGGAGGATGGGAGACCCAGTACTTC. The chain links TRBV5-6 to TRBJ2-5; 10 bases match TRBD2. The V and J ends lost 0 bases and 5 bases, in that order; junction bases with no gene match: 4. Germline V gene sequence: CDR1 SGHDT, CDR2 YYEEEE. CDR3 length equals 15 residues.

The chain couples TRBV18 to TRBJ2-1; D may be TRBD2 (6 bases). Trimming removed 3 bases at V and 9 bases at J, with 12 bases between. Germline V CDR1 and CDR2: KGHSH, LQKENI. CDR3 size: 13 residues. In DNA, the CDR3 is TGTGCCAGCTCACCTGTGGCTAGCGTTGAGCAGTTCTTC. Encoded protein: CASSPVASVEQFF.

The J gene is TRBJ1-2, the V gene TRBV6-1; perhaps TRBD1 as D (5 bases). Germline CDR1 is MNHNS and CDR2 is SASEGT. Trimming left V 2 bases short and J 4 bases short, with 14 bases between. There are 15 residues in the CDR3. The CDR3 loop is CASSEPGTGLYGYTF. The CDR3 DNA follows: TGTGCCAGCAGTGAACCCGGGACGGGACTCTATGGCTACACCTTC.

The V gene is TRBV7-9, the J gene TRBJ2-7; perhaps TRBD1 as D (6 bases). With 1 base removed from V and 2 bases from J, the gap between germline ends came to 9 bases. The CDR3 has 14 amino acids. The germline gives CDR1 SEHNR, CDR2 FQNEAQ (reference sequence). The CDR3 region has the DNA TGTGCCAGCAGCTTAGGACAGGATGCCTACGAGCAGTACTTC. It translates to CASSLGQDAYEQYF.

This chain connects TRBV9 to TRBJ2-3; 8 nucleotides align to TRBD2. The CDR3 is made up of 15 amino acids. With V trimmed by 0 bases and J by 4 bases, 4 bases remained unmatched. Per the germline V gene, CDR1 is SGDLS and CDR2 is YYNGEE. CDR3 residues: CASSVASGWPDTQYF. The CDR3 bases are TGTGCCAGCAGCGTAGCTAGCGGGTGGCCAGATACGCAGTATTTT.

This clone occurred once. The chain uses TRBV11-2 and TRBJ2-1; D may be TRBD1 (6 bases). CDR1 is SGHAT and CDR2 is FQNNGV in the germline V gene. CDR3 length equals 15 residues. V lost 5 bases, J lost 7 bases, and 18 bases lay in between. CDR3 sequence reads: CASSQGFTRGNEQFF. The CDR3, as DNA: TGTGCCAGCAGCCAGGGTTTTACTAGGGGGAATGAGCAGTTCTTC.

This chain connects TRBV6-1 to TRBJ2-1; D is ambiguous. V lost 1 base, J lost 5 bases, and 9 bases lay in between. CDR1 and CDR2 (germline): MNHNS, SASEGT. The CDR3 sequence is 14 residues long. The CDR3 here is CASSEVWQHNEQFF. DNA for the CDR3: TGTGCCAGCAGTGAAGTCTGGCAGCACAATGAGCAGTTCTTC.

The chain uses TRBV10-3 and TRBJ1-2, with TRBD1 identical over 12 bases. The V segment lost 3 bases and the J segment 4 bases; nucleotides outside the gene matches: 3. The CDR3 runs 15 residues. Germline CDR1 is ENHRY and CDR2 is SYGVKD. CDR3 protein: CAISDGTGGAYGYTF. The DNA of the CDR3 is TGTGCCATCAGTGATGGGACAGGGGGCGCCTATGGCTACACCTTC.

This chain links TRBV9 with TRBJ1-1; D unresolved. Trimming removed 0 bases at V and 1 base at J, with 10 bases between. The length of the CDR3 is 15 residues. Germline V gene lookup returns CDR1 SGDLS and CDR2 YYNGEE. In nucleotides, the CDR3 is TGTGCCAGCAGCGTAGTCGAGGGCCCGAACACTGAAGCTTTCTTT. Translated: CASSVVEGPNTEAFF.

This sequence joins TRBV6-6 and TRBJ2-2; D ambiguous. CDR1 is MNHNY and CDR2 is SVGAGI in the germline V gene (reference sequence). There are 15 residues in the CDR3. The germline V and J ends were trimmed by 6 bases and 6 bases, with 17 bases remaining between them. CDR3 in amino acids: CASRHNQNVAGELFF. CDR3 sequence (DNA): TGTGCCAGCAGACATAATCAGAACGTAGCCGGGGAGCTGTTTTTT.

The chain employs TRBV2 and TRBJ2-7; TRBD1 aligns across 7 bases. The CDR3 contains 15 residues. The trim removed 4 bases at V and 2 bases at J, leaving 8 bases unmatched. Per the germline V gene, CDR1 is SNHLY and CDR2 is FYNNEI. In nucleotides, the CDR3 is TGTGCCAGCAGTGGAAGAGGGGACAGAGCCTACGAGCAGTACTTC. It translates to CASSGRGDRAYEQYF.

The V and J genes are TRBV6-5 and TRBJ1-4, with D possibly matching TRBD1 (6 bases). The CDR3 runs to 13 residues. Germline CDR1 is MNHEY and CDR2 is SVGAGI. With 7 bases removed from V and 7 bases from J, the gap between germline ends came to 13 bases. CDR3 region: CASKTGGSEKLFF. The CDR3 region has the DNA TGTGCCAGCAAAACGGGGGGCAGTGAAAAACTGTTTTTT.

This clone was counted only a few times. One end of the junction does not line up with germline, which may come from a read error. V usage is TRBV30 and J usage is TRBJ1-3; D ambiguous. Per the germline V gene, CDR1 is GTSNPN and CDR2 is SVGIG (reference sequence). The CDR3 runs to 13 residues. CDR3 coding DNA: TGTGCCTGGATGCTCGTCCCTGGGAACACCATATATTTT. Translation gives CAWMLVPGNTIYF.

This clone has more than one count but fewer than ten. The chain uses TRBV7-9 and TRBJ1-1; D unclear. The V end lost 8 bases, the J end lost 0 bases, and 4 bases lay between the germline ends. This CDR3 has 11 residues. Germline lookup yields CDR1 SEHNR and CDR2 FQNEAQ (reference sequence). The chain's CDR3 is CASGVNTEAFF. In nucleotides, the CDR3 is TGTGCCAGCGGGGTGAACACTGAAGCTTTCTTT. The full variable domain, completed using reference TRBV7-9 and TRBJ1-1, is DTGVSQNPRHKITKRGQNVTFRCDPISEHNRLYWYRQTLGQGPEFLTYFQNEAQLEKSRLLSDRFSAERPKGSFSTLEIQRTEQGDSAMYLCASGVNTEAFFGQGTRLTVV.

The J gene is TRBJ1-2, the V gene TRBV30, with D perhaps TRBD1 (5 bases). CDR1 and CDR2 (germline): GTSNPN, SVGIG (reference sequence). V was pared by 1 base and J by 4 bases, with 10 bases between. The CDR3 is made up of 13 amino acids. DNA of the CDR3: TGTGCCTGGAGTGAACACCAGGGCTATGGCTACACCTTC. This sequence encodes CAWSEHQGYGYTF.

The chain recombines TRBV18 with TRBJ2-7; 13 bases agree with TRBD2. CDR1 is KGHSH, CDR2 LQKENI, per germline. J was trimmed by 3 bases and V by 3 bases; bases with no gene match: 2. The CDR3 loop spans 15 amino acids. CDR3 sequence reads: CASSPRTSGSYEQYF. CDR3 in DNA: TGTGCCAGCTCACCTCGGACTAGCGGGAGCTACGAGCAGTACTTC. The variable domain in full, completed from reference TRBV18 and TRBJ2-7, reads NAGVMQNPRHLVRRRGQEARLRCSPMKGHSHVYWYRQLPEEGLKFMVYLQKENIIDESGMPKERFSAEFPKEGPSILRIQQVVRGDSAAYFCASSPRTSGSYEQYFGPGTRLTVT.